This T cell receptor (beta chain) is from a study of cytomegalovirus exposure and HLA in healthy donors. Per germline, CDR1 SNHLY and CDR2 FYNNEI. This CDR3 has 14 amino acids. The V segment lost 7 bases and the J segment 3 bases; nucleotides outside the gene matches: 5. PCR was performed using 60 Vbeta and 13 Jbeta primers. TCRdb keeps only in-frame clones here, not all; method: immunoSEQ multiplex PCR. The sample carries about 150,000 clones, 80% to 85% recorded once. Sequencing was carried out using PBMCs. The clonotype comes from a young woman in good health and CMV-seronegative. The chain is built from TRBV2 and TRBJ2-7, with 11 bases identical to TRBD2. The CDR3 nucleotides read TGTGCCAGCACCGGGACTAGCGGTTACTACGAGCAGTACTTC. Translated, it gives CASTGTSGYYEQYF.